These 22 T cell receptor beta chains came from one sample sequenced in a study of T cells in Graves' hyperthyroidism and ophthalmopathy. The source material, RNA transcripts, was used to amplify TCR beta CDR3 regions. The primer set for the first-round RT-PCR of the TCR CDR3 was HTBI. TCRdb used MiXCR to reprocess the multiplex PCR reads, holding one entry per CDR3 protein. The sample holds 500,000 to 650,000 distinct CDR3 sequences; 17% are singletons and the top ten take 17%. The sample taken for sequencing was blood. The receptors were gathered from a woman aged 18-29 years with Graves' ophthalmopathy.

As to this clonotype: A much larger clone differs from this one at a single base, so this may be a read error. The gene calls are TRBV5-5 and TRBJ1-1, with TRBD1 matching over 10 bases. The J segment lost 11 bases and the V segment lost 2 bases, leaving 9 bases of the junction unmatched. CDR1 is SGHKS, CDR2 YYEKEE, per germline (reference sequence). The CDR3 has 14 amino acids. The CDR3 DNA reads as TGTGCCAGCAGCTTCGGGACAGGGGATGCGGCTGCTTTCTTT. It specifies CASSFGTGDAAAFF.

At least ten counts were recorded for this clonotype. The chain links TRBV5-6 to TRBJ1-5, with a possible D match to TRBD1 (6 bases). The germline V and J ends were trimmed by 2 bases and 9 bases, with 18 bases remaining between them. This CDR3 spans 15 amino acids. The germline V gene encodes CDR1 SGHDT and CDR2 YYEEEE. The CDR3 region is CASSFQQGFGRPQHF. The CDR3 bases are TGTGCCAGCAGCTTCCAACAGGGATTTGGGCGGCCCCAGCATTTT.

This clonotype was counted ten times or more. V and J are TRBV6-2 or TRBV6-3 and TRBJ2-2; no clear D. Trimming took 0 bases from V and 2 from J, leaving 10 bases between them. The CDR3 has 16 residues. Germline CDR1 and CDR2: MNHEY and SVGEGT. The CDR3 nucleotides are TGTGCCAGCAGTTACTCCCAGGTCCTTAACACCGGGGAGCTGTTTTTT. Protein product: CASSYSQVLNTGELFF.

This clonotype was counted once. A much larger clone lies one base from this, so it may be a read error. The chain has TRBV5-6 and TRBJ2-2; D may be TRBD2 (5 bases). Germline V lookup: CDR1 SGHDT, CDR2 YYEEEE. The CDR3 is 14 residues long. CDR3 region: CASGFGQNTGELFF. The CDR3 coding sequence is TGCGCCAGCGGCTTTGGTCAAAACACCGGGGAGCTGTTTTTT.

In its sample, this clonotype was seen many times. The gene calls are TRBV29-1 and TRBJ2-1; D tentatively reads TRBD1 or TRBD2 (6 bases each). CDR1 is SQVTM and CDR2 is ANQGSEA in the germline V gene. CDR3 length equals 14 residues. The germline V and J ends were trimmed by 7 bases and 5 bases, with 18 bases remaining between them. CDR3 DNA sequence: TGCAGCGCCTCAGTCGGGGGCTTCGACAATGAGCAGTTCTTC. Residues: CSASVGGFDNEQFF.

The chain uses TRBV28 and TRBJ1-6; D is unresolved. Germline V gives CDR1 MDHEN, CDR2 SYDVKM. This CDR3 has 13 residues. The V gene lost 5 bases and the J gene lost 9 bases, with 11 bases spanning the gap. CDR3 in DNA: TGTGCCAGCAGTACGAGGCTAAGTTCACCCCTCCACTTT. Amino acids: CASSTRLSSPLHF.

This clonotype was observed a handful of times. A much bigger clone sits one base away, suggesting this may be a read error. This chain joins TRBV28 and TRBJ1-1; a possible D gene is TRBD1 (5 bases). The germline V gene has CDR1 MDHEN and CDR2 SYDVKM. The CDR3 spans 14 residues. The CDR3 nucleotides are TGTGCCAGCAATTTATCGCAGGGAAACACTGAAGCTTTCTTT. Protein product: CASNLSQGNTEAFF. The whole variable domain, remainder taken from reference TRBV28 and TRBJ1-1, is DVKVTQSSRYLVKRTGEKVFLECVQDMDHENMFWYRQDPGLGLRLIYFSYDVKMKEKGDIPEGYSVSREKKERFSLILESASTNQTSMYLCASNLSQGNTEAFFGQGTRLTVV.

This clonotype showed up many times. The chain combines TRBV5-1 with TRBJ2-6, with D possibly matching TRBD2 (5 bases). The CDR3 spans 15 residues. Trimming left V 3 bases short and J 0 bases short, with 7 bases between. Germline-derived CDR1 and CDR2 are SGHRS and YFSETQ. As DNA, the CDR3 is TGCGCCAGCAGCTGGGAGCTCTCTGGGGCCAACGTCCTGACTTTC. Translated, it gives CASSWELSGANVLTF.

The table lists this clonotype with a few counts. The rearrangement joins TRBV15 to TRBJ1-1; D gene ambiguous. Trimming shortened V by 1 base and J by 5 bases, and 14 bases separated the two germline ends. The CDR3 sequence is 15 residues long. Germline CDR1 and CDR2: LNHNV and YYDKDF (reference sequence). The CDR3 DNA is TGTGCCACCAGCAGAGGACGGGAGTTGGTAACTGAAGCTTTCTTT. This sequence encodes CATSRGRELVTEAFF.

This clonotype was found many times. V and J are TRBV11-2 and TRBJ2-7, with D hard to call. Germline CDR1 and CDR2: SGHAT and FQNNGV. Trimming left V 1 base short and J 2 bases short, with 9 bases between. The CDR3 is 14 amino acids. CDR3 bases: TGTGCCAGCAGCTTAGTTGGGGATACCTACGAGCAGTACTTC. This gives the protein CASSLVGDTYEQYF. Looking up the rest from reference TRBV11-2 and TRBJ2-7 gives the full variable domain: EAGVAQSPRYKIIEKRQSVAFWCNPISGHATLYWYQQILGQGPKLLIQFQNNGVVDDSQLPKDRFSAERLKGVDSTLKIQPAKLEDSAVYLCASSLVGDTYEQYFGPGTRLTVT.

This clonotype showed up many times. The rearrangement joins TRBV20-1 to TRBJ2-7, with TRBD1 as a possible D gene (5 bases). Between the trimmed V and J ends, which lost 1 base and 3 bases, there was a span of 10 bases. The V gene's germline CDR1 is DFQATT and CDR2 SNEGSKA (reference sequence). The CDR3 has 13 residues. The CDR3 nucleotides read TGCAGTGCTAGAGCAGGGATGGACTACGAGCAGTACTTC. Its translation: CSARAGMDYEQYF.

This clonotype was recorded many times. V gene TRBV3-1 combines with J gene TRBJ2-7; 10 bases agree with TRBD2. The CDR3 contains 15 residues. Trimming took 1 base from V and 4 from J; bases not matched to a gene: 4. Germline V gene data show CDR1 as LGHDT and CDR2 as YNNKEL (reference sequence). CDR3 amino acids: CASSQGPSGRYEQYF. The CDR3 DNA reads as TGTGCCAGCAGCCAAGGCCCTAGCGGGAGATACGAGCAGTACTTC.

This clonotype has a count of ten or more. This chain uses TRBV7-3 with TRBJ2-3; D may match TRBD1 or TRBD2 (5 bases each). Germline V lookup: CDR1 SGHTA, CDR2 FQGTGA. The CDR3 covers 13 residues. Trimming removed 3 bases at V and 4 bases at J, with 8 bases between. The CDR3 sequence: CASSFGGPDTQYF. CDR3 sequence (DNA): TGTGCCAGCAGCTTTGGGGGTCCAGATACGCAGTATTTT.

In its sample, this clonotype was seen a few times. This rearrangement joins TRBV7-9 to TRBJ1-4; D possibly corresponds to TRBD1 (5 bases). Germline CDR1 and CDR2: SEHNR and FQNEAQ (reference sequence). V lost 3 bases to trimming and J lost 6 bases, with 17 bases between them. The CDR3 loop spans 16 amino acids. The CDR3 DNA follows: TGTGCCAGCAGCTTTTATGAGGGCCGGGGGTATGAAAAACTGTTTTTT. This codes for CASSFYEGRGYEKLFF. The complete variable domain, with remaining parts taken from reference TRBV7-9 and TRBJ1-4, reads DTGVSQNPRHKITKRGQNVTFRCDPISEHNRLYWYRQTLGQGPEFLTYFQNEAQLEKSRLLSDRFSAERPKGSFSTLEIQRTEQGDSAMYLCASSFYEGRGYEKLFFGSGTQLSVL.

This clonotype came up many times. The rearrangement links TRBV20-1 to TRBJ2-7; D is unclear. Deletions cut 0 bases from V and 1 base from J, with 7 bases between. The CDR3 length is 13 residues. Germline V gene sequence: CDR1 DFQATT, CDR2 SNEGSKA (reference sequence). In DNA form, the CDR3 reads TGCAGTGCTAGAGATCTAATTTCCTACGAGCAGTACTTC. This encodes CSARDLISYEQYF.

In its sample, this clonotype was seen many times. The chain is built from TRBV6-5 and TRBJ1-2; D uncertain. The CDR3 runs to 15 residues. Trimming shortened V by 0 bases and J by 4 bases, and 12 bases separated the two germline ends. Germline CDR1 MNHEY, CDR2 SVGAGI. DNA of the CDR3: TGTGCCAGCAGTTACTCTGCCAGTTACCCCTATGGCTACACCTTC. This codes for CASSYSASYPYGYTF.

This clonotype was seen repeatedly, ten times or more. The chain is built from TRBV2 and TRBJ2-1; D is unresolved. V was pared by 5 bases and J by 3 bases, with 11 bases between. The germline V gene encodes CDR1 SNHLY and CDR2 FYNNEI. The CDR3 sequence is 14 residues long. This CDR3 reads CASSTVEHYNEQFF. CDR3 in DNA: TGTGCCAGCAGTACGGTAGAGCACTACAATGAGCAGTTCTTC.

The V call is TRBV6-2 or TRBV6-3, the J call TRBJ2-1; 8 bases agree with TRBD1. The CDR3 covers 15 residues. J was trimmed by 0 bases and V by 6 bases; bases with no gene match: 4. Per the germline V gene, CDR1 is MNHEY and CDR2 is SVGEGT. CDR3 region: CASRDTGGSYNEQFF. DNA of the CDR3: TGTGCCAGCAGAGATACAGGGGGCTCCTACAATGAGCAGTTCTTC.

The chain employs TRBV5-6 and TRBJ2-1; TRBD2 agrees at 12 bases. CDR3 size: 16 residues. V was pared by 4 bases and J by 7 bases, with 9 bases of the junction left unmatched. In germline, CDR1 is SGHDT, CDR2 YYEEEE. CDR3 protein: CASSPTLAGGGNEQFF. The CDR3, as DNA: TGTGCCAGCAGCCCGACGCTAGCGGGGGGGGGGAATGAGCAGTTCTTC.

Only a few counts were recorded for this clonotype. V usage is TRBV27 and J usage is TRBJ1-3; no clear D. V was cut by 0 bases and J by 2 bases, with 2 bases left in between. Germline-derived CDR1 and CDR2 are MNHEY and SMNVEV (reference sequence). The CDR3 has 13 amino acids. The CDR3 region has the DNA TGTGCCAGCAGTTTATCTCCTGGAAACACCATATATTTT. Amino acid sequence: CASSLSPGNTIYF.

There are many counts of this clonotype. The chain's CDR3 is CASSYTRDYGYTF. The CDR3 DNA follows: TGTGCCAGCAGCTATACAAGAGACTATGGCTACACCTTC. The rearrangement links TRBV6-2 or TRBV6-3 to TRBJ1-2; no definite D call. CDR1 is MNHEY and CDR2 is SVGEGT in the germline V gene. The CDR3 spans 13 residues. Trimming pared 6 bases from V and 3 bases from J, leaving 11 bases between.

At least ten counts were recorded for this clonotype. This rearrangement joins TRBV12-3 or TRBV12-4 to TRBJ1-1, with D uncertain. This CDR3 comprises 16 residues. Trimming removed 0 bases at V and 4 bases at J, with 15 bases between. CDR3 sequence: CASSLASFGWVTEAFF. CDR3 in DNA: TGTGCCAGCAGTTTAGCGAGCTTTGGTTGGGTCACTGAAGCTTTCTTT.